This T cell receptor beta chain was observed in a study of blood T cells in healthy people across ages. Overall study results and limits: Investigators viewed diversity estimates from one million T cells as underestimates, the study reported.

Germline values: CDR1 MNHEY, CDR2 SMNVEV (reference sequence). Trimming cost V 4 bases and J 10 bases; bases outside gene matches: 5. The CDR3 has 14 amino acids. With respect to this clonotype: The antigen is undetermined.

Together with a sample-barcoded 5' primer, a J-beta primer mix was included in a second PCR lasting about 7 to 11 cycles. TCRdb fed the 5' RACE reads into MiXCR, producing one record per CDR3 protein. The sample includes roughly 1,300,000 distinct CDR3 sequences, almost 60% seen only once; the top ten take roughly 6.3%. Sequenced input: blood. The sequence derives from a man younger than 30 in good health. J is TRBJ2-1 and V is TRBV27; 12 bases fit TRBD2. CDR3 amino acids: CASSSSGRAWEQFF. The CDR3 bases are TGTGCCAGCAGTTCTAGCGGGAGGGCCTGGGAGCAGTTCTTC.